Following are 15 T cell receptor beta chains from one sample sequenced in a study of T-cell memory formation after mild COVID-19. TCRdb passed the 5' RACE reads through MiXCR, listing each CDR3 protein once. The data contain 350,000 to 400,000 distinct CDR3 sequences, under 15% of them singletons. Sample: PBMCs or a T cell subset sorted from them (not recorded which). All receptors derive from a man aged 18 to 29 who had mild COVID-19 (a few samples of this study predate the infection). Cell type and time point are not known.

The table lists this clonotype with a few counts. V is TRBV7-9 and J is TRBJ2-7; 7 bases fit TRBD1. V lost 5 bases to trimming and J lost 3 bases; unmatched junction nucleotides: 4. This CDR3 has 13 residues. CDR1 is SEHNR, CDR2 FQNEAQ, per germline (reference sequence). Here the CDR3 reads CASSGDRYYEQYF. In nucleotides, the CDR3 is TGTGCCAGCAGCGGGGACAGATACTACGAGCAGTACTTC.

This clonotype appeared many times. The V call is TRBV7-8, the J call TRBJ2-1; 11 positions match TRBD2. The CDR3 consists of 15 residues. J gave up 1 base and V 7 bases, and 3 bases lay outside the gene matches. Looked up from germline, CDR1 is SGHVS and CDR2 is FQNEAQ. In DNA, the CDR3 is TGTGCCAGCACTAGCGGGGGGCTTTCCTACAATGAGCAGTTCTTC. It encodes CASTSGGLSYNEQFF.

This clonotype was detected only a few times. The chain recombines TRBV6-5 with TRBJ2-1; 7 bases agree with TRBD1. The CDR3 is made up of 12 amino acids. In germline, CDR1 is MNHEY, CDR2 SVGAGI. J lost 11 bases, V lost 7 bases, and 8 bases had no gene match. The CDR3 region is CASTDRTGKQFF. In nucleotides, the CDR3 is TGTGCCAGCACTGACCGGACAGGCAAGCAGTTCTTC.

This clonotype was seen many times. The chain employs TRBV12-3 or TRBV12-4 and TRBJ1-5, with D possibly matching TRBD1 (6 bases). The CDR3 sequence is 14 residues long. V lost 6 bases and J lost 6, with 15 bases in between. The CDR3 region has the DNA TGTGCCAGCAGCCCACAGGGTATAGGTCAGCCCCAGCATTTT. Protein: CASSPQGIGQPQHF.

This clonotype was counted a few times. J is TRBJ1-5 and V is TRBV5-1; 10 bases match TRBD1. Germline V gene data show CDR1 as SGHRS and CDR2 as YFSETQ. The CDR3 consists of 15 residues. After removal of 4 bases from V and 5 bases from J, the junction contained 6 bases not matched to a gene. CDR3 coding DNA: TGCGCCAGCAGCGCAACCGGGACAGGGGATCAGCCCCAGCATTTT. As protein: CASSATGTGDQPQHF.

The J gene is TRBJ2-2, the V gene TRBV6-5; the D gene is possibly TRBD1 (6 bases). The CDR3 extends over 13 amino acids. Trimming took off 2 bases at V and 7 bases at J, with 8 bases between the two ends. In germline, CDR1 is MNHEY, CDR2 SVGAGI. In nucleotides, the CDR3 is TGTGCCAGCAGTTACCAGGGGCGCGGGGAGCTGTTTTTT. Amino acid sequence: CASSYQGRGELFF.

The chain recombines TRBV10-3 with TRBJ2-5, with D perhaps TRBD1 (6 bases). This CDR3 spans 14 amino acids. Trimming cost V 10 bases and J 0 bases, with 15 bases left between them. Germline V CDR1 and CDR2: ENHRY, SYGVKD. The CDR3 is CATTKNRDQETQYF. Here the CDR3 DNA reads TGTGCCACCACCAAGAACAGGGACCAAGAGACCCAGTACTTC.

The chain joins TRBV27 to TRBJ2-5; D possibly uses TRBD1 or TRBD2 (5 bases each). V was shortened by 0 bases and J by 5 bases, with 10 bases between the two germline ends. Germline CDR1 and CDR2: MNHEY and SMNVEV (reference sequence). This CDR3 region has 14 residues. The CDR3 coding sequence is TGTGCCAGCAGTTTATCCACCGGGGCGGAGACCCAGTACTTC. This gives the protein CASSLSTGAETQYF.

This clonotype was picked up a small number of times. The V call is TRBV12-3 or TRBV12-4, the J call TRBJ2-6, with TRBD2 as a possible D gene (7 bases). V was cut by 5 bases and J by 0 bases, with 17 bases left in between. The CDR3 contains 18 residues. The CDR3 spells CASSQIQRDISGANVLTF. The CDR3 DNA is TGTGCCAGCAGTCAAATCCAGCGGGACATCTCTGGGGCCAACGTCCTGACTTTC.

This chain uses TRBV20-1 with TRBJ1-5, with a possible D match to TRBD1 (5 bases). Germline V gives CDR1 DFQATT, CDR2 SNEGSKA (reference sequence). The V end lost 7 bases, the J end lost 6 bases, and 13 bases lay between the germline ends. The CDR3 consists of 12 residues. The CDR3 DNA reads TGCAGTGTCACGGGGGGGTTTCAGCCCCAGCATTTT. Its translation: CSVTGGFQPQHF.

This clonotype has a count of ten or more. The chain carries TRBV25-1 and TRBJ1-2; no firm D call. V lost 1 base and J lost 1, with 19 bases in between. The CDR3 totals 18 residues. Per the germline V gene, CDR1 is MGHDK and CDR2 is SYGVNS. In DNA form, the CDR3 reads TGTGCCAGCAGTGAATTGGGCCCTTCCGCCCCTCTTAACTATGGCTACACCTTC. Translating it yields CASSELGPSAPLNYGYTF.

This clonotype was counted between two and nine times. The chain couples TRBV5-1 to TRBJ2-5, with 9 bases identical to TRBD1. Germline loops: CDR1 SGHRS, CDR2 YFSETQ. CDR3 size: 15 residues. V dropped 4 bases and J dropped 5; count of bases not matched to a gene: 9. CDR3 DNA: TGCGCCAGCAGCGGGCAGGGACAGGGATGGGAGACCCAGTACTTC. It is translated as CASSGQGQGWETQYF. Using reference TRBV5-1 and TRBJ2-5 for the parts outside the CDR3, the full variable domain is KAGVTQTPRYLIKTRGQQVTLSCSPISGHRSVSWYQQTPGQGLQFLFEYFSETQRNKGNFPGRFSGRQFSNSRSEMNVSTLELGDSALYLCASSGQGQGWETQYFGPGTRLLVL.

The chain couples TRBV7-9 to TRBJ2-3; 11 nucleotides align to TRBD1. This CDR3 comprises 18 residues. Losses at the gene ends were 2 bases for V and 5 bases for J; bases not matched to a gene: 12. Germline CDR1 SEHNR, CDR2 FQNEAQ (reference sequence). The CDR3 sequence is CASSLTPGDRGFLDTQYF. Here the CDR3 DNA reads TGTGCCAGCAGCTTAACACCCGGGGACAGGGGGTTTTTAGATACGCAGTATTTT.

This clonotype showed up just a few times. This chain links TRBV11-2 with TRBJ2-1; D remains unclear. The CDR3 contains 12 residues. Germline-derived CDR1 and CDR2 are SGHAT and FQNNGV. The V gene lost 7 bases and the J gene lost 7 bases, with 11 bases spanning the gap. The CDR3 reads CASTLGENEQFF. DNA of the CDR3: TGTGCCAGCACCCTGGGCGAAAATGAGCAGTTCTTC.

This clonotype was detected a few times. The chain recombines TRBV19 with TRBJ1-1, with D possibly matching TRBD1 (5 bases). CDR1 and CDR2 from the germline V gene are LNHDA and SQIVND (reference sequence). The CDR3 spans 16 residues. Trimming took 3 bases from V and 1 from J, leaving 15 bases between them. CDR3 region: CASSMGRGYRNTEAFF. CDR3 coding DNA: TGTGCCAGTAGTATGGGACGGGGATATAGGAACACTGAAGCTTTCTTT.